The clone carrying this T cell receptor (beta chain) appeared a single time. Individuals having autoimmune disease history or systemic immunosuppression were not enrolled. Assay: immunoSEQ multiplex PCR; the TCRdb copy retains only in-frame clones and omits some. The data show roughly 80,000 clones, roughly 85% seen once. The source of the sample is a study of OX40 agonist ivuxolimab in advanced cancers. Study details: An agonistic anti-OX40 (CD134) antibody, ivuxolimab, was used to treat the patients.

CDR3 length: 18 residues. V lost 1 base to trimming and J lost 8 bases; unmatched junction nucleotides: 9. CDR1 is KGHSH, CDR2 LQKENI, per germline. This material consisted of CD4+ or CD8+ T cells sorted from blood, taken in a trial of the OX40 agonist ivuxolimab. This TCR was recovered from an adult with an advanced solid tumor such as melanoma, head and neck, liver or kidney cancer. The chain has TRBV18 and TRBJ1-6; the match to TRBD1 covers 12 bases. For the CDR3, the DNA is TGTGCCAGCTCACCACGGGGACCCGGGACAGGGGGCGATTCACCCCTCCACTTT. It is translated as CASSPRGPGTGGDSPLHF. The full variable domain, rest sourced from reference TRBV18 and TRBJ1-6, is NAGVMQNPRHLVRRRGQEARLRCSPMKGHSHVYWYRQLPEEGLKFMVYLQKENIIDESGMPKERFSAEFPKEGPSILRIQQVVRGDSAAYFCASSPRGPGTGGDSPLHFGNGTRLTVT.